What follows is one T cell receptor (beta chain) and its context. Its specificity is unknown. The TCRbeta library incorporated unique molecular identifiers. TCRdb used MiXCR to reprocess the PCR reads, holding one entry per CDR3 protein. The sample has fewer than 550,000 distinct CDR3 sequences, approximately 10% seen once. The sample comes from a study of T-cell reconstitution after alpha-beta-depleted transplantation in children. CDR1 is LGHDT, CDR2 YNNKEL, per germline (reference sequence). This CDR3 comprises 16 residues. Trimming took 0 bases from V and 0 from J, leaving 6 bases between them. Study observations and caveats: It was newly produced T cells that mostly accounted for T-cell counts and diversity one year after transplant. In patients about two months after transplant, alpha-beta T cells reportedly arose from several hundred expanded graft clones. In some patients, recipient T cells and intrathymic progenitors surviving conditioning explained high day-60 diversity.

The sequencing here drew on PBMCs, mostly from graft donor cells, taken 180 days after TCRalphabeta/CD19-depleted stem cell transplant. V gene TRBV3-1 combines with J gene TRBJ2-6; perhaps TRBD1 as D (5 bases). This clonotype originated in a female patient aged 2-9 years who had a stem cell transplant for aplastic anemia, so the T cells may come from the graft donor. CDR3 sequence: CASSQEGRSGANVLTF. CDR3 DNA sequence: TGTGCCAGCAGCCAAGAGGGGCGCTCTGGGGCCAACGTCCTGACTTTC.